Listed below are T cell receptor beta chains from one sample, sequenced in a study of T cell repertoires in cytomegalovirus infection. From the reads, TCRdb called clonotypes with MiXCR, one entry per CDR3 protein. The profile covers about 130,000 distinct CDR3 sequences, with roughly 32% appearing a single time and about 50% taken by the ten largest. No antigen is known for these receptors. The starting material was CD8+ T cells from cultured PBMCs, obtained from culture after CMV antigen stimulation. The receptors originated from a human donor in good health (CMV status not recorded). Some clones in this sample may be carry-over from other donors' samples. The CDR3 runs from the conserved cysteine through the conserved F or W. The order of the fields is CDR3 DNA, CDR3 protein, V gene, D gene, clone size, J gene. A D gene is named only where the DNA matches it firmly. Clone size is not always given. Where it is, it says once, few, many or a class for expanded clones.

TGTGCCAGCAGCTTAGACCCCGGAGGGAACACTGAAGCTTTCTTT CASSLDPGGNTEAFF TRBV11-2 . many TRBJ1-1
TGTGCCAGCAGCTTCGGGACGGCAGCCTACGAGCAGTACTTC CASSFGTAAYEQYF TRBV7-2 . many TRBJ2-7
TGTGCCAGCAGCGTCCCCGGGACCACCTCCTACGAGCAGTACTTC CASSVPGTTSYEQYF TRBV7-6 . . TRBJ2-7
TGTGCCAGCAGTCAGGCGGGACTAGCGGGGGGATTGAGCTCCTACAATGAGCAGTTCTTC CASSQAGLAGGLSSYNEQFF TRBV28 TRBD2 . TRBJ2-1
TGCGCCAGCAGCTTGGACCCCACTGAAGCTTTCTTT CASSLDPTEAFF TRBV5-1 . many TRBJ1-1
TGTGCCAGCAGTTTCGGACTAGCGGGGGGCAATGAGCAGTTCTTC CASSFGLAGGNEQFF TRBV12-3/TRBV12-4 TRBD2 many TRBJ2-1
TGTGCCAGCAGGACAGGACAGAATGTTTTCTTT CASRTGQNVFF TRBV6-5 . . TRBJ1-1
TGTGCCAGCAGGGGACGGGTTTCTGGAGAGACCCAGTACTTC CASRGRVSGETQYF TRBV2 . . TRBJ2-5
TGTGCCAGCAGCGCCAGGACAGGTCAGCGAGCAGATACGCAGTATTTT CASSARTGQRADTQYF TRBV7-9 TRBD1 few TRBJ2-3
TGTGCCAGCAGCCAAGACTTCGGGGGCGGTGAGCAGTACTTC CASSQDFGGGEQYF TRBV4-2 . . TRBJ2-7
TGTGCCAGCAACCCGCGGGGTGGGGGGTTGGCTTTCTTT CASNPRGGGLAFF TRBV7-8 . . TRBJ1-1
TGTGCCAGCAGTTTATCGGCGGGGAGTCCAGACGAGCAGTACTTC CASSLSAGSPDEQYF TRBV27 . . TRBJ2-7
TGCGCCAGCAGCCAACCGGGACAGGGCAGTGGCTACACCTTC CASSQPGQGSGYTF TRBV4-1 TRBD1 . TRBJ1-2
TGTGCCAGCAGTTTATGGCAGAACACTGAAGCTTTCTTT CASSLWQNTEAFF TRBV27 . . TRBJ1-1
TGTGCGGCAGGGGTGGGCACTGAAGCTTTCTTT CAAGVGTEAFF TRBV7-9 . . TRBJ1-1
TGCGCCAGCAGCCAAGGGCCAGCGGGGGGCGGGGATGAGCAGTTCTTC CASSQGPAGGGDEQFF TRBV4-1 TRBD2 . TRBJ2-1
TGTGCCACCCTCGGGGCGAGTCAAGAGACCCAGTACTTC CATLGASQETQYF TRBV27 . . TRBJ2-5
TGTGCCATCAGTGAAGACAACGACTACAATGAGCAGTTCTTC CAISEDNDYNEQFF TRBV10-3 . few TRBJ2-1
TGCGCCAGCAGCCAAGGGTTGGGGCAGATGAACACTGAAGCTTTCTTT CASSQGLGQMNTEAFF TRBV4-1 . . TRBJ1-1
TGTGCCACCAGCACCGGACAGAAACTTAATGAAAAACTGTTTTTT CATSTGQKLNEKLFF TRBV15 . . TRBJ1-4
TGTGCCAGCAGCTTCGGTACGGGCACCATATATTTT CASSFGTGTIYF TRBV7-9 . many TRBJ1-3
TGTGCCAGCAGGGTTGGACAGGGGGCAGCTAACGAGCAGTACTTC CASRVGQGAANEQYF TRBV2 TRBD1 . TRBJ2-7
TGTGCCAGCAGTTTAGCAGGGGACAGGCCCGTTGTGGCTAATGAAAAACTGTTTTTT CASSLAGDRPVVANEKLFF TRBV12-3/TRBV12-4 TRBD1 few TRBJ1-4
TGCGCCAGCAGTTGGGGGATGGAGACCCAGTACTTC CASSWGMETQYF TRBV4-1 . . TRBJ2-5
TGTGCCAGCAGCTTAGAGGGGACTAGCGGCGACAATGAGCAGTTCTTC CASSLEGTSGDNEQFF TRBV7-2 TRBD2 . TRBJ2-1
TGTGCCAGCAGTTACTCAGGCAGGGGGCGCTCCTATAATTCACCCCTCCACTTT CASSYSGRGRSYNSPLHF TRBV6-5 TRBD1 many TRBJ1-6
TGCAGTGCTAGAGGCAGGGGCCGGACGTACGGGGAGCTGTTTTTT CSARGRGRTYGELFF TRBV20-1 . few TRBJ2-2
TGTGCCAGCAGCTTAGCGCGAGGGTCTGAAGCTTTCTTT CASSLARGSEAFF TRBV7-6 . many TRBJ1-1
TGTGCCAGCAGATTTGTGGTGAACACTGAAGCTTTCTTT CASRFVVNTEAFF TRBV4-2 . . TRBJ1-1
TGTGCCAGCAGTTTATCAATAGGGGGGGCTAGGTACGAGCAGTACTTC CASSLSIGGARYEQYF TRBV27 . . TRBJ2-7
TGTGCCAGCAGCTTAGAACACACCTACGAGCAGTACTTC CASSLEHTYEQYF TRBV7-9 . . TRBJ2-7
TGTGCCAGCAGCCCATCCACGGCGACGAGGAATGAGCAGTTCTTC CASSPSTATRNEQFF TRBV4-1 . . TRBJ2-1
TGTGCCAACCAAAGGGGGGGCGGTGAGCAGTTCTTC CANQRGGGEQFF TRBV27 . . TRBJ2-1
TGTGCCAGCAGCTTAGTCCGCGGCACAGATACGCAGTATTTT CASSLVRGTDTQYF TRBV7-9 . . TRBJ2-3
TGTGCCAGTAGTCAGGGGGCAGATACTGAAGCTTTCTTT CASSQGADTEAFF TRBV19 TRBD1 . TRBJ1-1
TGTGCCAGCAGTGAGTCAGGGCAGAACGAGCAGTACTTC CASSESGQNEQYF TRBV2 . . TRBJ2-7
TGTGCCAGCAGCTTAGCTCCGGGACCACTCTCAGATACGCAGTATTTT CASSLAPGPLSDTQYF TRBV7-8 . . TRBJ2-3
TGTGCCACCAGTGAATACGACTCTCGCAATGAGCAGTTCTTC CATSEYDSRNEQFF TRBV24-1 . few TRBJ2-1
TGTGCCAGCAGCACCCCGACTAGCGGAGCCGGGACTTACTACAATGAGCAGTTCTTC CASSTPTSGAGTYYNEQFF TRBV7-6 TRBD2 once TRBJ2-1
TGTGCCAGCAGCCGCTCTGGGGACAATGAGCAGTTCTTC CASSRSGDNEQFF TRBV28 . . TRBJ2-1
TGTGCCAGCAGCTTGGAACTAGCGGGGGGGTGGAATGAGCAGTTCTTC CASSLELAGGWNEQFF TRBV7-2 TRBD2 few TRBJ2-1
TGTGCCAGCATTAGAGGGTCCCGCACTGAAGCTTTCTTT CASIRGSRTEAFF TRBV2 . few TRBJ1-1
TGTGCCAGCAGCTTAGCTCCGACAGGGGGCCCTTATGCAACTAATGAAAAACTGTTTTTT CASSLAPTGGPYATNEKLFF TRBV7-2 TRBD1 many TRBJ1-4
TGTGCCAGCAGTTTAGGGACAGAGGTCAGCTATGGCTACACCTTC CASSLGTEVSYGYTF TRBV12-3/TRBV12-4 . once TRBJ1-2
TGTGCCAGCAGCTTGAGGGGGAATAACTATGGCTACACCTTC CASSLRGNNYGYTF TRBV5-4 . . TRBJ1-2
TGTGCCAGTAGTATAGAGTCGTCACAGCTGAACACTGAAGCTTTCTTT CASSIESSQLNTEAFF TRBV19 . many TRBJ1-1